This T cell receptor beta chain was identified in a study of human T cells and chemical hapten exposure. Study context: Alopecia areata, totalis or universalis affected patients who were mostly female. Slight volume differences across pooled libraries mainly accounted for varying per-sample TCR yields.

Time point indicated: pre-sensitization, week 0. The treatment here: therapeutic diphenylcyclopropenone sensitization with weekly scalp DPC. Sequencing started from total RNA isolated from unfractionated whole blood. The CDR3 covers 15 residues. CDR1 is SGHTA and CDR2 is FQGNSA in the germline V gene. The V end lost 6 bases, the J end lost 8 bases, and 20 bases lay between the germline ends. This clonotype has ten or more counts. Authors' analysis steps: 100,000 or so TCRs per sample was the median, with a range of about 20,000 to 700,000. TCRdb fed the RACE reads into MiXCR, producing one record per CDR3 protein. What appears here as the V and J calls and clone size reflects TCRdb's work, not the paper's. Of approximately 50,000 distinct CDR3 sequences in the sample, around 11% were seen once.

The input for sequencing was whole blood, taken in connection with sensitization to the hapten diphenylcyclopropenone (DPC). The TCR originated in a woman aged 40 to 50 with alopecia areata. Some clones in this sample may be carry-over from other donors' samples. The chain links TRBV7-2 to TRBJ2-1; D could derive from TRBD1 or TRBD2 (5 bases each). DNA of the CDR3: TGTGCCAGCAGGCCCGGGGCTCTCGCGACCCATGAGCAGTTCTTC. The encoded protein is CASRPGALATHEQFF.